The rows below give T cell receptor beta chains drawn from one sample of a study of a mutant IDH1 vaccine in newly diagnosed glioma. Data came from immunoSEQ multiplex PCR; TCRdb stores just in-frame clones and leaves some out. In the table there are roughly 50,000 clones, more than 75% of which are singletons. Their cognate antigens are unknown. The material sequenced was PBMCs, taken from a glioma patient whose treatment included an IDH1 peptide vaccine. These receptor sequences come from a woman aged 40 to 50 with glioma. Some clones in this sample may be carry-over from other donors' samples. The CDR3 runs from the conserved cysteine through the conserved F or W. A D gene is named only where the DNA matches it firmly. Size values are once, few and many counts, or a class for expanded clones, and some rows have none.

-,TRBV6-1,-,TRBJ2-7,TGTGCCAGCAGTGAACATGGATACGAGCAGTACTTC,CASSEHGYEQYF
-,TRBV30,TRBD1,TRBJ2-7,TGTGCCTGGAGTCCACCGGGACAGGGTTGGTACGAGCAGTACTTC,CAWSPPGQGWYEQYF
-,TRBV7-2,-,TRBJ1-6,TGTGCCAGCAGCTCTACCTGGGGCAATTCACCCCTCCACTTT,CASSSTWGNSPLHF
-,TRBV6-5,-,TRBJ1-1,TGTGCCAGCAGTTCTCCGGGCCATACAACGAACACTGAAGCTTTCTTT,CASSSPGHTTNTEAFF
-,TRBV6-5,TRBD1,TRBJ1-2,TGTGCCAGCAGTTTCCAGGGGGCCTATGGCTACACCTTC,CASSFQGAYGYTF
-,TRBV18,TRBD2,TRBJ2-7,TGTGCCAGCTCACCAGGCCTCTCTGGCGGGGGGCCGTACGAGCAGTACTTC,CASSPGLSGGGPYEQYF
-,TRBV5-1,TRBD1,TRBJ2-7,TGCGCCAGCAGCTGGGACAGCTACGAGCAGTACTTC,CASSWDSYEQYF
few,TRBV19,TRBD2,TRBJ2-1,TGTGCCAGTAGTTCCCGAGCTAGCGGGGGCTACAATGAGCAGTTCTTC,CASSSRASGGYNEQFF
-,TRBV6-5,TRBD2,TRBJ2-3,TGTGCCAGCTCCGGGACTAGAAGTTCGGATACGCAGTATTTT,CASSGTRSSDTQYF
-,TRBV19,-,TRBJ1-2,TGTGCCAGTAGTATAGTCGGCAGGGGCTATGGCTACACCTTC,CASSIVGRGYGYTF
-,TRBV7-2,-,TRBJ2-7,TGTGCCAGCAGCCCAGGACAGCTTGGCGAGCAGTACTTC,CASSPGQLGEQYF
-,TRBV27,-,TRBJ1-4,TGTGCCAGCAGTCCCCTGGGAGGCCTTAGGGAAAAACTGTTTTTT,CASSPLGGLREKLFF
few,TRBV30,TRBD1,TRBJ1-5,TGTGCCTGGGAGGGGGACAGGGGAAATCAGCCCCAGCATTTT,CAWEGDRGNQPQHF
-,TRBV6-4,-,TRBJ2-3,TGTGCCAGCAGTGACTCCGCTAGAACAGATACGCAGTATTTT,CASSDSARTDTQYF
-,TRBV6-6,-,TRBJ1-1,TGTGCCAGCTCCCACATGAACACTGAAGCTTTCTTT,CASSHMNTEAFF
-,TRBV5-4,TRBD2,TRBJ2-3,TGTGCCAGCAGCCCCCTGGGCGGGGGGGCAGCCGATACGCAGTATTTT,CASSPLGGGAADTQYF
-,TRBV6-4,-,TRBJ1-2,TGTGCCAGCAGTGATCGGGGAACCTATGGCTACACCTTC,CASSDRGTYGYTF
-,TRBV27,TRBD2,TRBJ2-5,TGTGCCAGCAGACCCGGGACTAGCGGGCAAGAGACCCAGTACTTC,CASRPGTSGQETQYF
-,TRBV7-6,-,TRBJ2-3,TGTGCCAGCAGCTTCAGCGGGTCTCCAGATACGCAGTATTTT,CASSFSGSPDTQYF
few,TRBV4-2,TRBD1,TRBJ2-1,TGTGCCAGCAGCCCACTCGGACAGGGGAACAATGAGCAGTTCTTC,CASSPLGQGNNEQFF
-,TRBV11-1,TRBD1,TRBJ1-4,TGTGCCAGCAGCGAGGGACAGGGACGAGAAAAACTGTTTTTT,CASSEGQGREKLFF
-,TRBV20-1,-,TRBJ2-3,TGCAGTGGAGGACCCCAGGATACGCAGTATTTT,CSGGPQDTQYF
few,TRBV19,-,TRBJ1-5,TGTGCCAGTCGACAGGAAGGTAACAATCAGCCCCAGCATTTT,CASRQEGNNQPQHF
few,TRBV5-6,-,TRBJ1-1,TGTGCCAGCAGCTGGGGACGGAGTGAAGCTTTCTTT,CASSWGRSEAFF
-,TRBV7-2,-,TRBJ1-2,TGTGCCAGCAGCTGGGGTCCGGGAGAAAGTGGCTACACCTTC,CASSWGPGESGYTF
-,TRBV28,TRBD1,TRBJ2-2,TGTGCCAGCATTTCCGGACAGGGGAGAACCGGGGAGCTGTTTTTT,CASISGQGRTGELFF
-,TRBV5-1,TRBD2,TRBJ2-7,TGCGCCAGCAGCTTGGGTAGCAGGGGCAGCGGGGGGGCGTCGGACGAGCAGTACTTC,CASSLGSRGSGGASDEQYF
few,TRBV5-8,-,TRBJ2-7,TGTGCCAGCAGCATGCGGGACCCCCGGAGGTACGAGCAGTACTTC,CASSMRDPRRYEQYF
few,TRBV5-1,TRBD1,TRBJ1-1,TGCGCCAGCAGCTTCGGGGGGAACAGGGGGACTGAAGCTTTCTTT,CASSFGGNRGTEAFF
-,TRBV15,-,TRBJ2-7,TGTGCCACCAGCAGCCTTCCCCGAGTGACACTTTCTGGGTACGAGCAGTACTTC,CATSSLPRVTLSGYEQYF
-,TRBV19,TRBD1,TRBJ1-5,TGTGCCAGTAGTATCTACGGGACAGATAGCAATCAGCCCCAGCATTTT,CASSIYGTDSNQPQHF
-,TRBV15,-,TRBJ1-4,TGTGCCACCAGCAGGACGAATGAAAAACTGTTTTTT,CATSRTNEKLFF
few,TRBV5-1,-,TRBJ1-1,TGCGCCAGCAGCCTCAGTCGGACGGTCTCTGAAGCTTTCTTT,CASSLSRTVSEAFF
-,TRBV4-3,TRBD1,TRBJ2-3,TGCGCCAGCAGCCAAGGACCGACAGGGATCGGCACAGATACGCAGTATTTT,CASSQGPTGIGTDTQYF
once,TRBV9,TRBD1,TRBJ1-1,TGTGCCAGCAGCCGGACAGGGTTCGCTGAAGCTTTCTTT,CASSRTGFAEAFF
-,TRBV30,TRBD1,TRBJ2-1,TGTGCCTGGAGTGTACAGGGGGCCCGGTTCTTC,CAWSVQGARFF
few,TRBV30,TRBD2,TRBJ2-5,TGTGCCTGGAGTAAACGAGGCGGGGGGAACTGGGGGGAGACCCAGTACTTC,CAWSKRGGGNWGETQYF
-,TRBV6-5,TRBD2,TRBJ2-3,TGTGCCAGCACCGCTAGCGGAGCTAGCACAGATACGCAGTATTTT,CASTASGASTDTQYF
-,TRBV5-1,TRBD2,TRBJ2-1,TGCGCCAGCAGCTTGTCGACTAGCGGGGGAGGAGAGCAGTTCTTC,CASSLSTSGGGEQFF
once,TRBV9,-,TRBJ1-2,TGTGCCAGCAGCGTAGGAGGGACGGGTGGCTACACCTTC,CASSVGGTGGYTF
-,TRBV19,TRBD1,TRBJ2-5,TGTGCCAGTAGTATGGGACAGGCCCAAGAGACCCAGTACTTC,CASSMGQAQETQYF
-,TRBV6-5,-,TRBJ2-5,TGTGCCAGCAGGGGGCCCGGGACACGGCAAGAGACCCAGTACTTC,CASRGPGTRQETQYF
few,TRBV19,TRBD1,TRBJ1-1,TGTGCCAGTAGTCTACCGGGACAGAAATTGAACACTGAAGCTTTCTTT,CASSLPGQKLNTEAFF
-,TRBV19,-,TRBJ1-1,TGTGCCAGTAGGAACCAGGGCCCTAGTAGTGAAGCTTTCTTT,CASRNQGPSSEAFF
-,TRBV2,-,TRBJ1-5,TGTGCCAGCACTAGGGAGAGAATAAATCAGCCCCAGCATTTT,CASTRERINQPQHF
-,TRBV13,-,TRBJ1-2,TGTGCCAGCAGTGGGGGGTTCGGCTACACCTTC,CASSGGFGYTF
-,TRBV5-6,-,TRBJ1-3,TGTGCCAGCAGAAGGGGAGGTCGGGAAAACACCATATATTTT,CASRRGGRENTIYF
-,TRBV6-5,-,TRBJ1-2,TGTGCCAGCAGTTATAAGGATGGGGGAGTACGGGGCTACACCTTC,CASSYKDGGVRGYTF
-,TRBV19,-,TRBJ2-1,TGTGCCAGTAGTATAAGGAGCCAGGGGGGTTACAATGAGCAGTTCTTC,CASSIRSQGGYNEQFF
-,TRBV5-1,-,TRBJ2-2,TGCGCCAGCAGCCCCGATTACACCGGGGAGCTGTTTTTT,CASSPDYTGELFF
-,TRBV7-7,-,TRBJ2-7,TGTGCTAGCAGCGCGCTGGGCTCCTACGAGCAGTACTTC,CASSALGSYEQYF
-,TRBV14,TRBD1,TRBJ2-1,TGTGCCAGCAGCCGAACAGGGGGCGCCTACAATGAGCAGTTCTTC,CASSRTGGAYNEQFF
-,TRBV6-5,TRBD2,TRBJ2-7,TGTGCCAGCACCAGACTAGCGGGGGACACCTACGAGCAGTACTTC,CASTRLAGDTYEQYF
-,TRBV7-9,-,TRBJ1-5,TGTGCCAGCAGCAGTTGGACAGTCAATCAGCCCCAGCATTTT,CASSSWTVNQPQHF
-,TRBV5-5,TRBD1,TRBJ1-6,TGTGCCAGCAGCCTCGACAGGGGGCGGCCCCTCCACTTT,CASSLDRGRPLHF
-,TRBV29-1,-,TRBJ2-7,TGCAGCGTTGAAAGGGACTCCTACGAGCAGTACTTC,CSVERDSYEQYF
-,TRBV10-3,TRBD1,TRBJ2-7,TGTGCCATCAGTACTACAGGGGGATCGGACGAGCAGTACTTC,CAISTTGGSDEQYF
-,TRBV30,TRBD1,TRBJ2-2,TGTGCCTGGACTCGACAGGGGGCCGACACCGGGGAGCTGTTTTTT,CAWTRQGADTGELFF
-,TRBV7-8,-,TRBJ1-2,TGTGCCAGCAGCCTAGGACAGAATCCTAACTATGGCTACACCTTC,CASSLGQNPNYGYTF